The table lists the clone carrying this TCR beta chain with a count of one. Some clones are missing from TCRdb's copy, which holds only in-frame ones; the method was immunoSEQ multiplex PCR. The sample contains 150,000 to 200,000 clones, just over 85% of which appear only once. The sample is drawn from a study of T cell responses to AZD1222 COVID-19 vaccine. The CDR3 runs 13 residues. Germline-derived CDR1 and CDR2 are SGHDT and YYEEEE. V lost 1 base and J lost 4, with 8 bases in between. The TCR sequence derives from an adult who received the AZD1222 COVID-19 vaccine. This sample comprised peripheral blood, obtained 28 days after the second AZD1222 dose. The J gene is TRBJ1-1, the V gene TRBV5-6; D call uncertain. In nucleotides, the CDR3 is TGTGCCAGCAGCTTGAAACCCACCACTGAAGCTTTCTTT. Its translation: CASSLKPTTEAFF.